This is a list of T cell receptor beta chains from one sample in a study of CD8+ T cells in alopecia areata. Method: immunoSEQ multiplex PCR; TCRdb's copy keeps in-frame clones and lacks some. Altogether 100,000 or so clones are present, 60% being singletons, with the ten largest covering roughly 15%. Sequencing used CD8+ T cells sorted from blood, obtained between weeks 55 and 65, from a patient treated with tofacitinib. The source of these receptors is a human donor with alopecia areata. Both conserved end residues are part of each CDR3. D genes are given only for firm matches. Expanded clones are given a class, and other clones once, few, many or no size at all.

len: 14; j_gene: TRBJ1-4; d_gene: .; abundance: few; v_gene: TRBV11-3; CDR3aa: CASSSGALNEKLFF; CDR3nt: TGTGCCAGCAGTTCAGGGGCCCTGAATGAAAAACTGTTTTTT
len: 13; j_gene: TRBJ2-5; d_gene: .; abundance: .; v_gene: TRBV10-3; CDR3aa: CAIRDVGEETQYF; CDR3nt: TGTGCCATCAGGGACGTTGGAGAAGAGACCCAGTACTTC
len: 15; j_gene: TRBJ1-1; d_gene: TRBD1; abundance: few; v_gene: TRBV11-2; CDR3aa: CASSSWGQENTEAFF; CDR3nt: TGTGCCAGCAGCTCGTGGGGACAGGAGAACACTGAAGCTTTCTTT
len: 11; j_gene: TRBJ2-7; d_gene: TRBD1; abundance: .; v_gene: TRBV30; CDR3aa: CAAGQVYEQYF; CDR3nt: TGTGCCGCGGGACAGGTCTACGAGCAGTACTTC
len: 15; j_gene: TRBJ2-5; d_gene: .; abundance: .; v_gene: TRBV27; CDR3aa: CASSLLAGNQETQYF; CDR3nt: TGTGCCAGCAGTCTCCTTGCCGGGAACCAAGAGACCCAGTACTTC
len: 11; j_gene: TRBJ2-2; d_gene: .; abundance: few; v_gene: TRBV29-1; CDR3aa: CNAGNTGELFF; CDR3nt: TGCAACGCAGGGAACACCGGGGAGCTGTTTTTT
len: 14; j_gene: TRBJ1-5; d_gene: .; abundance: .; v_gene: TRBV6-6; CDR3aa: CASSSSEGGQPQHF; CDR3nt: TGTGCCAGCAGTTCCAGTGAAGGGGGACAGCCCCAGCATTTT
len: 14; j_gene: TRBJ1-4; d_gene: TRBD1; abundance: .; v_gene: TRBV9; CDR3aa: CASSPGTGDEKLFF; CDR3nt: TGTGCCAGCAGCCCCGGGACAGGGGATGAAAAACTGTTTTTT
len: 16; j_gene: TRBJ2-2; d_gene: TRBD1; abundance: .; v_gene: TRBV5-1; CDR3aa: CASSLVGTGPTGELFF; CDR3nt: TGCGCCAGCAGCTTGGTGGGGACAGGGCCAACCGGGGAGCTGTTTTTT
len: 15; j_gene: TRBJ1-5; d_gene: .; abundance: .; v_gene: TRBV19; CDR3aa: CASSLRYRDNQPQHF; CDR3nt: TGTGCCAGTAGTTTGAGGTACAGGGACAATCAGCCCCAGCATTTT
len: 19; j_gene: TRBJ2-3; d_gene: TRBD2; abundance: .; v_gene: TRBV29-1; CDR3aa: CSVGGTSGGSDTSTDTQYF; CDR3nt: TGCAGCGTTGGCGGGACTAGCGGGGGGTCGGATACTAGCACAGATACGCAGTATTTT
len: 12; j_gene: TRBJ1-4; d_gene: .; abundance: .; v_gene: TRBV10-3; CDR3aa: CAISEGNEKLFF; CDR3nt: TGTGCCATCAGTGAGGGAAATGAAAAACTGTTTTTT
len: 16; j_gene: TRBJ2-1; d_gene: .; abundance: .; v_gene: TRBV7-9; CDR3aa: CASSQMTGPLYNEQFF; CDR3nt: TGTGCCAGCAGCCAAATGACAGGCCCCCTCTACAATGAGCAGTTCTTC
len: 14; j_gene: TRBJ1-5; d_gene: .; abundance: few; v_gene: TRBV19; CDR3aa: CATQGDTGNQPQHF; CDR3nt: TGTGCCACGCAAGGGGACACTGGCAATCAGCCCCAGCATTTT
len: 14; j_gene: TRBJ1-6; d_gene: .; abundance: once; v_gene: TRBV23-1; CDR3aa: CASSQSGQASPLHF; CDR3nt: TGCGCCAGCAGTCAATCAGGGCAGGCTTCACCCCTCCACTTT
len: 12; j_gene: TRBJ1-2; d_gene: .; abundance: .; v_gene: TRBV13; CDR3aa: CATQDSSYGYTF; CDR3nt: TGTGCCACCCAGGACAGCAGCTATGGCTACACCTTC
len: 14; j_gene: TRBJ1-1; d_gene: TRBD1; abundance: .; v_gene: TRBV28; CDR3aa: CASSLGQGNTEAFF; CDR3nt: TGTGCCAGCAGTTTAGGACAGGGGAACACTGAAGCTTTCTTT
len: 13; j_gene: TRBJ1-1; d_gene: .; abundance: .; v_gene: TRBV5-6; CDR3aa: CASSSALGTEAFF; CDR3nt: TGTGCCAGCAGCTCGGCCTTGGGGACTGAAGCTTTCTTT
len: 14; j_gene: TRBJ2-7; d_gene: .; abundance: .; v_gene: TRBV11-3; CDR3aa: CASSLGAGEYEQYF; CDR3nt: TGTGCCAGCAGCTTAGGAGCCGGGGAGTACGAGCAGTACTTC
len: 17; j_gene: TRBJ2-2; d_gene: TRBD2; abundance: .; v_gene: TRBV29-1; CDR3aa: CSAGPTSGGRDTGELFF; CDR3nt: TGCAGCGCCGGACCGACTAGCGGGGGGAGGGACACCGGGGAGCTGTTTTTT
len: 14; j_gene: TRBJ2-7; d_gene: .; abundance: .; v_gene: TRBV7-6; CDR3aa: CASSLASGNYEQYF; CDR3nt: TGTGCCAGCAGCTTAGCTTCGGGGAACTACGAGCAGTACTTC
len: 14; j_gene: TRBJ1-2; d_gene: TRBD1; abundance: .; v_gene: TRBV2; CDR3aa: CASSEQGANYGYTF; CDR3nt: TGTGCCAGCAGTGAACAGGGGGCTAACTATGGCTACACCTTC